This TCR beta chain stems from a study of blood T cells in healthy people across ages. The CDR3 runs 14 residues. The germline V and J ends were trimmed by 4 bases and 1 base, with 11 bases remaining between them. Per germline, CDR1 SGHRS and CDR2 YFSETQ. The study, taken as a whole, reports: Diversity of TCR beta per million T cells declined in a roughly linear way with age.

Primed by a sample-barcoded 5' primer and a J-beta primer mix, a second PCR proceeded for roughly 7 to 11 cycles. TCRdb redid the calling of the 5' RACE reads with MiXCR, one entry per CDR3 protein. Of more than 900,000 distinct CDR3 sequences listed, 20% to 25% were seen once; the top ten hold around 0.75%. This clonotype has more than one count but fewer than ten. The antigen is unknown. Each of the donors had around 10 milliliters of peripheral blood drawn into EDTA-treated Vacutainer tubes. The same sample was also used in a study of T cells of mothers and their children. That paper states: In both related and unrelated pairs, TCR recombination output is shaped similarly by thymic selection. Slightly higher, non-significant overlap characterized related mother-child pairs relative to unrelated pairs.

The sequence was obtained from a girl aged 2-10 years in good health. The sample comprised blood. The chain is built from TRBV5-1 and TRBJ1-1; possible D gene TRBD1, 5 bases. The CDR3 DNA is TGCGCCAGCAGCGTCCGGGGACCGAACACTGAAGCTTTCTTT. Amino acids: CASSVRGPNTEAFF.